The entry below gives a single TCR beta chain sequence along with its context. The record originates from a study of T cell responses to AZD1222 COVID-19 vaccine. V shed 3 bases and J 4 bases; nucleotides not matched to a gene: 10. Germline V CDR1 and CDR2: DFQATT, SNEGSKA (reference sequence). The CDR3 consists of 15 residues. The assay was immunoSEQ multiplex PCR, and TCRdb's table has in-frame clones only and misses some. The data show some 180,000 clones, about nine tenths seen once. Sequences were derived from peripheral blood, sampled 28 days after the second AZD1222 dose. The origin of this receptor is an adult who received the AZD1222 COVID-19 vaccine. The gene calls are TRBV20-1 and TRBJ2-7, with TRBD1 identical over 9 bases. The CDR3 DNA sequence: TGCAGTGCTAGTTCACCGGGACAGGGTGTATACGAGCAGTACTTC. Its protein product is CSASSPGQGVYEQYF.